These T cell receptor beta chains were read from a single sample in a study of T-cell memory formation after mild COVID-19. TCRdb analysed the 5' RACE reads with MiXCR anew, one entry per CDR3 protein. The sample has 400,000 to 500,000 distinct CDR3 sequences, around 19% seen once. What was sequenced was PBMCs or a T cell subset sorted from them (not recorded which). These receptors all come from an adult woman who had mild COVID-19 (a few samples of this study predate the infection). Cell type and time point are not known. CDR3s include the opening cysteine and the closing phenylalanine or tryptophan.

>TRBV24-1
CATSDGSSGRAREQYF
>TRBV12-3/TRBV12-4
CASSGTSGNTGELFF
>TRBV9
CASSVDGGRTDTQYF
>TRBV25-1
CASSSARDRTDTQYF
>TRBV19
CASSIGLSRVYSEQFF
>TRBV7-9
CASSSPGTGETQYF
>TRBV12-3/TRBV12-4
CASSLSRSYTGELFF
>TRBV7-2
CASKAQGTNTEAFF
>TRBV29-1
CGVDLTGTVDTDTQYF
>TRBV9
CASSVGEFQGETDTQYF
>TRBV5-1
CASSGSIGERNTEAFF
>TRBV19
CASRWTVGEKLFF
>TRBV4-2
CASSQELLNTGELFF
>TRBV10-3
CAISDPPQGAYEQYF
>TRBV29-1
CSVEEDYPGPNTDTQYF
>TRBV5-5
CASSGLGGDSNQPQHF
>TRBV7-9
CASSTRTSGANTGELFF
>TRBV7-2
CASSLVLVLLEQETQYF
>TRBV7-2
CASSSDRGRINYGYTF
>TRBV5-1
CASSLAADTLGEQYF
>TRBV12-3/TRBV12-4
CASSQTGRVNEQFF
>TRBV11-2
CASSPIQGVGGYTF
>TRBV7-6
CASCCEQYF
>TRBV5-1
CASSDRGQGVDGYTF
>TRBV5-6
CASSLDGGYQPQHF
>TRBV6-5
CASSSPGQGKNIQYF
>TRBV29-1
CSVKTQPSYGYTF
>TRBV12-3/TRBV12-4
CASSLTTEQYF
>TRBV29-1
CSVGWGARSTEAFF
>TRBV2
CARRDSSTYEQYF
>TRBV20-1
CSASAGAPMNTEAFF
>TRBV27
CASSKGTQYF
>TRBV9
CASSVDPLGRNYEQYF
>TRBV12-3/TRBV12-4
CACRLAGGYEQYF